The 21 T cell receptor beta chains below were found in one sample sequenced in a study of CD8+ T cells in alopecia areata. Noted treatment: oral pan-JAK inhibitor, 5-10 mg twice daily. Sequencing relied on a cDNA template that was reverse transcribed from extracted RNA. Assay: immunoSEQ multiplex PCR; the TCRdb copy retains only in-frame clones and omits some. The table includes fewer than 150,000 clones, roughly 63% detected once. The input for sequencing was CD8+ T cells sorted from blood, taken at week 4, from a patient treated with tofacitinib. The receptors derive from a human donor with alopecia areata.

The table lists this clone with a few counts. J is TRBJ2-1 and V is TRBV29-1, with D possibly being TRBD1 (5 bases). V lost 3 bases to trimming and J lost 7 bases, with 10 bases between them. The CDR3 spans 12 residues. Germline CDR1 SQVTM, CDR2 ANQGSEA. CDR3 loop: CSVEAQGNEQFF. CDR3 bases: TGCAGCGTTGAGGCCCAGGGTAATGAGCAGTTCTTC.

The rearrangement links TRBV6-6 to TRBJ2-7, with D unresolved. The germline gives CDR1 MNHNY, CDR2 SVGAGI (reference sequence). The CDR3 consists of 15 residues. V lost 9 bases, J lost 1 base, and 19 bases lay in between. The CDR3 here is CASGVGSSLSYEQYF. CDR3 DNA: TGTGCCAGTGGGGTCGGTTCCTCCTTGTCCTACGAGCAGTACTTC.

This clone came up a few times. The chain has TRBV29-1 and TRBJ2-1, with D maybe TRBD1 (5 bases). The CDR3 is 14 residues long. V dropped 1 base and J dropped 8 bases, with 15 bases sitting between them. Germline loops: CDR1 SQVTM, CDR2 ANQGSEA. The CDR3 DNA reads as TGCAGCGTTGAAGTGGGGCTCGGCTTCGATGAGCAGTTCTTC. Translated, it gives CSVEVGLGFDEQFF.

V and J are TRBV7-9 and TRBJ1-1, with D uncertain. The CDR3 spans 13 residues. V lost 4 bases and J lost 6, with 12 bases in between. CDR1 is SEHNR and CDR2 is FQNEAQ in the germline V gene (reference sequence). Here the CDR3 reads CASSSTLGSEAFF. The CDR3, as DNA: TGTGCCAGCAGCTCCACCCTTGGGTCTGAAGCTTTCTTT. Drawing the rest from reference TRBV7-9 and TRBJ1-1, the complete variable domain is DTGVSQNPRHKITKRGQNVTFRCDPISEHNRLYWYRQTLGQGPEFLTYFQNEAQLEKSRLLSDRFSAERPKGSFSTLEIQRTEQGDSAMYLCASSSTLGSEAFFGQGTRLTVV.

This chain links TRBV28 with TRBJ2-7; a weak D match, TRBD1 (6 bases). Germline-derived CDR1 and CDR2 are MDHEN and SYDVKM. V was clipped by 3 bases and J by 3 bases, with 6 bases between them. There are 12 residues in the CDR3. The DNA for the CDR3 is TGTGCCAGCAGTTTCAGGGGCTACGAGCAGTACTTC. Its protein is CASSFRGYEQYF.

The chain is built from TRBV19 and TRBJ2-1; D uncertain. The CDR3 extends over 14 amino acids. Germline V gene data show CDR1 as LNHDA and CDR2 as SQIVND (reference sequence). With 7 bases removed from V and 3 bases from J, the gap between germline ends came to 13 bases. CDR3 nucleotide sequence: TGTGCCAGTAAAACCCGGGCCCTCTACAATGAGCAGTTCTTC. Amino acid sequence: CASKTRALYNEQFF.

The CDR3 coding sequence is TGCAGCCCCACCGGGGACGGGAACACTGAAGCTTTCTTT. This gives the protein CSPTGDGNTEAFF. V and J are TRBV29-1 and TRBJ1-1; D is possibly TRBD1 (5 bases). The CDR3 is 13 amino acids. V was cut by 8 bases and J by 1 base, with 14 bases left in between. CDR1 is SQVTM and CDR2 is ANQGSEA in the germline V gene.

In this sample, this clone turned up a few times. V is TRBV5-4 and J is TRBJ2-2; no clear D gene. Germline V gene sequence: CDR1 SGHNT, CDR2 YYREEE (reference sequence). CDR3 length equals 13 residues. The V end was cut by 3 bases, the J end by 3 bases, with 6 bases between. This CDR3 reads CASSSEYTGELFF. In DNA form, the CDR3 reads TGTGCCAGCAGCTCAGAATACACCGGGGAGCTGTTTTTT.

The rearrangement links TRBV29-1 to TRBJ2-2; 7 nucleotides match TRBD1. V shed 0 bases and J 4 bases; nucleotides not matched to a gene: 5. Germline V gene lookup returns CDR1 SQVTM and CDR2 ANQGSEA. The CDR3 loop spans 15 amino acids. CDR3 nucleotides: TGCAGCGTTGAAGACGTGGGACAGACCACCGGGGAGCTGTTTTTT. It is translated as CSVEDVGQTTGELFF.

The chain joins TRBV4-2 to TRBJ2-3; D is unclear. V was cut by 1 base and J by 0 bases, with 8 bases left in between. CDR1 and CDR2 (germline): LGHNA, YNFKEQ. The CDR3 is made up of 15 amino acids. The CDR3 nucleotides are TGTGCCAGCAGCCAAGTAGTGACCAGCACAGATACGCAGTATTTT. Amino acids: CASSQVVTSTDTQYF.

The V gene is TRBV5-4, the J gene TRBJ2-7; D uncertain. CDR1 is SGHNT, CDR2 YYREEE, per germline (reference sequence). The CDR3 consists of 16 residues. The V end was cut by 4 bases, the J end by 0 bases, with 17 bases between. The CDR3 loop reads CASSVGHGQDSYEQYF. The CDR3 nucleotides are TGTGCCAGCAGCGTGGGTCATGGGCAGGACTCCTACGAGCAGTACTTC.

The chain has TRBV29-1 and TRBJ2-3; the match to TRBD2 covers 14 bases. With V trimmed by 2 bases and J by 1 base, 2 bases remained unmatched. Germline CDR1 SQVTM, CDR2 ANQGSEA. The CDR3 extends over 16 amino acids. CDR3 DNA: TGCAGCGTTGAAACGGGACTAGCGGGAGGCACAGATACGCAGTATTTT. Encoded protein: CSVETGLAGGTDTQYF.

V usage is TRBV7-8 and J usage is TRBJ1-2; 9 nucleotides line up with TRBD1. From germline, CDR1 is SGHVS and CDR2 FQNEAQ. This CDR3 comprises 15 residues. J was trimmed by 5 bases and V by 4 bases; bases with no gene match: 8. The CDR3 is CASSWRDRDIYGYTF. The DNA of the CDR3 is TGTGCCAGCAGCTGGCGGGACAGGGATATTTATGGCTACACCTTC.

The chain is built from TRBV29-1 and TRBJ1-2; weak D call: TRBD1 (5 bases). Trimming removed 0 bases at V and 1 base at J, with 15 bases between. The CDR3 consists of 16 residues. CDR1 and CDR2 (germline): SQVTM, ANQGSEA. CDR3 sequence (DNA): TGCAGCGTTGAAGAACCAGGGTTAGATGGTAACTATGGCTACACCTTC. It yields the protein CSVEEPGLDGNYGYTF.

This clone was picked up a small number of times. V and J are TRBV30 and TRBJ2-5; D call uncertain. This CDR3 is 10 amino acids long. The germline V gene has CDR1 GTSNPN and CDR2 SVGIG (reference sequence). Trimming shortened V by 7 bases and J by 2 bases, and 5 bases separated the two germline ends. As DNA, the CDR3 is TGTGCCTACATACAAGAGACCCAGTACTTC. Encoded protein: CAYIQETQYF.

This sequence joins TRBV5-4 and TRBJ1-1; the D gene is possibly TRBD1 (5 bases). Trimming cost V 1 base and J 1 base, with 11 bases left between them. There are 15 residues in the CDR3. The V gene's germline CDR1 is SGHNT and CDR2 YYREEE (reference sequence). The CDR3 here is CASSLIGHSNTEAFF. CDR3 coding DNA: TGTGCCAGCAGCTTGATAGGACACTCGAACACTGAAGCTTTCTTT. Full variable domain (missing parts from reference TRBV5-4 and TRBJ1-1): ETGVTQSPTHLIKTRGQQVTLRCSSQSGHNTVSWYQQALGQGPQFIFQYYREEENGRGNFPPRFSGLQFPNYSSELNVNALELDDSALYLCASSLIGHSNTEAFFGQGTRLTVV.

V usage is TRBV27 and J usage is TRBJ2-1, with D possibly being TRBD2 (6 bases). Germline V CDR1 and CDR2: MNHEY, SMNVEV (reference sequence). Deletions cut 2 bases from V and 3 bases from J, with 11 bases between. The CDR3 length is 15 residues. The CDR3 bases are TGTGCCAGCAGTTTAGTACTAGCCTACTACAATGAGCAGTTCTTC. Encoded protein: CASSLVLAYYNEQFF.

The rearrangement joins TRBV7-9 to TRBJ1-2; no reliable D call. The CDR3 is made up of 12 amino acids. CDR1 and CDR2 from the germline V gene are SEHNR and FQNEAQ (reference sequence). Trimming removed 2 bases from V and 6 bases from J, with 7 bases in between. CDR3 DNA: TGTGCCAGCAGCTTAAACAGTAATGGCTACACCTTC. It specifies CASSLNSNGYTF.

This clone was counted between two and nine times. Other DNA sequences in this specimen translate into the identical CDR3. The chain carries TRBV5-1 and TRBJ2-1; D is unclear. The CDR3 runs to 12 residues. CDR1 and CDR2 from the germline V gene are SGHRS and YFSETQ. V shed 2 bases and J shed 1 base, with 1 base lying between them. CDR3 DNA: TGCGCCAGCAGCTTATCCTACAATGAGCAGTTCTTC. It specifies CASSLSYNEQFF. The full variable domain, rest sourced from reference TRBV5-1 and TRBJ2-1, is KAGVTQTPRYLIKTRGQQVTLSCSPISGHRSVSWYQQTPGQGLQFLFEYFSETQRNKGNFPGRFSGRQFSNSRSEMNVSTLELGDSALYLCASSLSYNEQFFGPGTRLTVL.

V usage is TRBV30 and J usage is TRBJ2-7; 7 bases map to TRBD1. This CDR3 contains 15 residues. With V trimmed by 3 bases and J by 2 bases, 10 bases remained unmatched. The V gene's germline CDR1 is GTSNPN and CDR2 SVGIG (reference sequence). The CDR3 region is CAWRPGQESAYEQYF. The CDR3, as DNA: TGTGCCTGGAGGCCTGGACAGGAGAGTGCCTACGAGCAGTACTTC.

This sequence joins TRBV30 and TRBJ2-3; D is undetermined. V dropped 1 base and J dropped 4 bases, with 12 bases sitting between them. This CDR3 spans 14 amino acids. Germline assignment: CDR1 GTSNPN and CDR2 SVGIG (reference sequence). The CDR3: CAWSAPPYPDTQYF. The DNA of the CDR3 is TGTGCCTGGAGTGCCCCCCCCTACCCAGATACGCAGTATTTT.